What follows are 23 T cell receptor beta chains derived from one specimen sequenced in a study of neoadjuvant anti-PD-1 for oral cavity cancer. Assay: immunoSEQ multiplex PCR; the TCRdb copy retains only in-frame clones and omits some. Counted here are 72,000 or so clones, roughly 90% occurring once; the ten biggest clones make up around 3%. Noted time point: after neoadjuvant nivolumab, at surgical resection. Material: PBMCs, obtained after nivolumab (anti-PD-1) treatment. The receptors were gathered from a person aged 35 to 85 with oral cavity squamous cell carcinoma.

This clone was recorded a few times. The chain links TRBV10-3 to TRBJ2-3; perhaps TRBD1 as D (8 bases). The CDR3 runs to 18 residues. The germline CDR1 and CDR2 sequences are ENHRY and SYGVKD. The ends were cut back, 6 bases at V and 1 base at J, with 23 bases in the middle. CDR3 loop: CAIRNALQGGGRTDTQYF. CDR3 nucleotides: TGTGCCATCAGGAACGCATTACAGGGGGGGGGCCGCACAGATACGCAGTATTTT.

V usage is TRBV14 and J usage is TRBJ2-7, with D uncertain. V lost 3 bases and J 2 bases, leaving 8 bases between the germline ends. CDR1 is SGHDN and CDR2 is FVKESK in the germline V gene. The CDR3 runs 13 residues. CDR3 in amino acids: CASSHRVPYEQYF. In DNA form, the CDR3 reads TGTGCCAGCAGCCATCGGGTCCCCTACGAGCAGTACTTC.

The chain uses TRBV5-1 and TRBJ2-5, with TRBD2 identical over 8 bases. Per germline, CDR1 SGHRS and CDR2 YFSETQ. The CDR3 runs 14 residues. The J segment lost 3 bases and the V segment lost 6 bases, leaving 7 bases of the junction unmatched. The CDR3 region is CASTLSGIKETQYF. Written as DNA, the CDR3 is TGCGCCAGCACCCTTAGCGGGATCAAAGAGACCCAGTACTTC.

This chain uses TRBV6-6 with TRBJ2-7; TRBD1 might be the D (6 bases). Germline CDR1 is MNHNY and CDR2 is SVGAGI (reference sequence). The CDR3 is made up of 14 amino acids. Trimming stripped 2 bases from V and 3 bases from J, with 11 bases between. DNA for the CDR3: TGTGCCAGCAGTTACGGGGGCAGGGTCTACGAGCAGTACTTC. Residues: CASSYGGRVYEQYF.

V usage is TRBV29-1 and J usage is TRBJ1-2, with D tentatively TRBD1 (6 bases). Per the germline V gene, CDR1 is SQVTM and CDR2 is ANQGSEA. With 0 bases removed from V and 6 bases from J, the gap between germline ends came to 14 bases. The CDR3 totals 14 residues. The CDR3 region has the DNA TGCAGCGTTGAAGATTGGAACAGGGTCAATGGCTACACCTTC. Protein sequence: CSVEDWNRVNGYTF. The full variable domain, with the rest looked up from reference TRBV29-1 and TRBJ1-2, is SAVISQKPSRDICQRGTSLTIQCQVDSQVTMMFWYRQQPGQSLTLIATANQGSEATYESGFVIDKFPISRPNLTFSTLTVSNMSPEDSSIYLCSVEDWNRVNGYTFGSGTRLTVV.

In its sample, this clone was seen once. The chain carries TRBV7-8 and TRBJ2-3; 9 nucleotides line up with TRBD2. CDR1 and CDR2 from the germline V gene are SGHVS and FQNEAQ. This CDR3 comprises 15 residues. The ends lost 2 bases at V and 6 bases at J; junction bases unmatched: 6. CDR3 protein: CASSLRREGGDTQYF. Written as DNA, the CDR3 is TGTGCCAGCAGCTTAAGGCGGGAGGGCGGGGATACGCAGTATTTT.

CDR3 DNA: TGTGCCAGCAGTTGGGGACGAGGCGTCTCTGGAAACACCATATATTTT. Its protein is CASSWGRGVSGNTIYF. The gene calls are TRBV2 and TRBJ1-3; perhaps TRBD1 as D (5 bases). There are 16 residues in the CDR3. The V end lost 5 bases, the J end lost 0 bases, and 14 bases lay between the germline ends. Germline CDR1 reads SNHLY; CDR2 reads FYNNEI.

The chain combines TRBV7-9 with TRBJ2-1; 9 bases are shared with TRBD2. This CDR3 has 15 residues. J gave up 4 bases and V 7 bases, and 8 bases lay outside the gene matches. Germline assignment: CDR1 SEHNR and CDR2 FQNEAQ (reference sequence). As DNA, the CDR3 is TGTGCCAGCAACGCCCTGGCGGGGGGGTACAATGAGCAGTTCTTC. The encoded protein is CASNALAGGYNEQFF.

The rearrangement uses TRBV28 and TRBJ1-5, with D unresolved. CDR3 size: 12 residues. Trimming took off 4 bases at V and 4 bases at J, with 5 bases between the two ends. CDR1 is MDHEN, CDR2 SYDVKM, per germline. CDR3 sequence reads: CASSSMNQPQHF. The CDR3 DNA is TGTGCCAGCAGTTCCATGAATCAGCCCCAGCATTTT.

The CDR3 sequence is CASRVGGNTGELFF. In DNA form, the CDR3 reads TGCGCCAGCAGGGTAGGGGGGAACACCGGGGAGCTGTTTTTT. J is TRBJ2-2 and V is TRBV10-2, with a tentative D call TRBD1 (6 bases). V gave up 6 bases and J gave up 1 base, with 9 bases separating them. The CDR3 consists of 14 residues. The germline CDR1 and CDR2 sequences are WSHSY and SAAADI.

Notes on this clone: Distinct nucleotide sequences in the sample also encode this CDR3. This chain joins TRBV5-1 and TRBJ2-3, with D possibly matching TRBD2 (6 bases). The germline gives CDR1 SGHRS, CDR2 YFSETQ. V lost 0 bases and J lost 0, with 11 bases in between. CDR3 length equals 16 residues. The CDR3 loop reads CASSLDGTSSTDTQYF. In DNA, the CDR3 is TGCGCCAGCAGCTTGGATGGGACTTCCAGCACAGATACGCAGTATTTT.

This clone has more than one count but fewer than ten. CDR3 region: CASSLGVVAGRRTGELFF. CDR3 DNA: TGTGCCAGCAGCTTAGGAGTGGTAGCGGGAAGGCGGACCGGGGAGCTGTTTTTT. The rearrangement joins TRBV7-9 to TRBJ2-2, with TRBD2 matching over 8 bases. Germline V lookup: CDR1 SEHNR, CDR2 FQNEAQ (reference sequence). Unmatched junction bases numbered 12, after V lost 1 base and J lost 5 bases. CDR3 length equals 18 residues.

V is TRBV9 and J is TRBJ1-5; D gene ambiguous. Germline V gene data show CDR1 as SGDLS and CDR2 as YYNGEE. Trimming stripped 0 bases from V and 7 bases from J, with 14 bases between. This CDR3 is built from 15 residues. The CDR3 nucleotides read TGTGCCAGCAGCGTAGAGGGTCAACCGGGGCAGCCCCAGCATTTT. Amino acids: CASSVEGQPGQPQHF.

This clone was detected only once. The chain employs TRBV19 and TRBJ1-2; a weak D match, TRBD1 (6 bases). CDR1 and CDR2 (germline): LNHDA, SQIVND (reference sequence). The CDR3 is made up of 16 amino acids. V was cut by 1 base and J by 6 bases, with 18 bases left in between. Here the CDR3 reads CASSIVWSGRGDGYTF. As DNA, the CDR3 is TGTGCCAGTAGTATAGTTTGGTCGGGCAGGGGAGATGGCTACACCTTC.

This CDR3 reads CASRRGRDRVRSNYGYTF. CDR3 coding DNA: TGTGCCAGCAGAAGGGGCCGGGACAGGGTACGGTCTAACTATGGCTACACCTTC. This chain connects TRBV2 to TRBJ1-2, with 9 bases matching TRBD1. V lost 6 bases and J lost 0; bases outside the gene matches: 14. This CDR3 has 18 residues. Germline V CDR1 and CDR2: SNHLY, FYNNEI.

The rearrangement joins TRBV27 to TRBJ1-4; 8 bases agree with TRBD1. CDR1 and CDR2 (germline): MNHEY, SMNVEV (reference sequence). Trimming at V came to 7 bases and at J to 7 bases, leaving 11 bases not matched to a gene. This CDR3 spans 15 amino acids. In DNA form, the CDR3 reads TGTGCCAGCACATACCGACAGGGGCTTGGTGAAAAACTGTTTTTT. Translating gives CASTYRQGLGEKLFF.

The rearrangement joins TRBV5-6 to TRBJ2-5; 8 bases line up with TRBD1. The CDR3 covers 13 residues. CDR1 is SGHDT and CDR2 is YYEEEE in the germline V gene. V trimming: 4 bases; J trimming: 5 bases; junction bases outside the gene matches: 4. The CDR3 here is CASSRRGPETQYF. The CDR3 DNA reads TGTGCCAGCAGCCGCAGGGGGCCGGAGACCCAGTACTTC.

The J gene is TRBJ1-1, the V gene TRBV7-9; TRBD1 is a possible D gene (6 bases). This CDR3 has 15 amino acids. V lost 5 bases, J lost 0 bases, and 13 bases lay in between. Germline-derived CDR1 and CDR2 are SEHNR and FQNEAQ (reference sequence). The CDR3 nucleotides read TGTGCCAGCAGCCCAAGACAGGCTATGAACACTGAAGCTTTCTTT. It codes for CASSPRQAMNTEAFF.

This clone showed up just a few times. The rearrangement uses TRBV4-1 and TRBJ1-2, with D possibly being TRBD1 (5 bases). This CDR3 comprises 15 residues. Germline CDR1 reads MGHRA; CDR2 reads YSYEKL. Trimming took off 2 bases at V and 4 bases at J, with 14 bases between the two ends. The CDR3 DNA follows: TGCGCCAGCAGCCAACCCCAGGCGGGGACCTATGGCTACACCTTC. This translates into CASSQPQAGTYGYTF.

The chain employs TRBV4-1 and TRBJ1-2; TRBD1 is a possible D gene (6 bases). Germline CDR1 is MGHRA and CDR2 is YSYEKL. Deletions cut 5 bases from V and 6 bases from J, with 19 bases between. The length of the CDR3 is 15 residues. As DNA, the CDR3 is TGCGCCAGCAGCTTTGGGACACCCCTCCGGGATGGCTACACCTTC. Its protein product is CASSFGTPLRDGYTF.

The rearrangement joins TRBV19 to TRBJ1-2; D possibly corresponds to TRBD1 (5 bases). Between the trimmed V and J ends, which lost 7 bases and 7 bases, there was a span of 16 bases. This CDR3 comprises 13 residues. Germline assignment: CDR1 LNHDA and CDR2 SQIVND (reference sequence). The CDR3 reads CASNPFGASGYTF. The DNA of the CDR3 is TGTGCCAGTAATCCCTTTGGGGCGAGTGGCTACACCTTC.

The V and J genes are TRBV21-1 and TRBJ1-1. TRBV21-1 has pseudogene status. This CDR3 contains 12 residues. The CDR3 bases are TGTGCCAGCAGCACGCTGAACACTGAAGCTTTCTTT. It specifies CASSTLNTEAFF.

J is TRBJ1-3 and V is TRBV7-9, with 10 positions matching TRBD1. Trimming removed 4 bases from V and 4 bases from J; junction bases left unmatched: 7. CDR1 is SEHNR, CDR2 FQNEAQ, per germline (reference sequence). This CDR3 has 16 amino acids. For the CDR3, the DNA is TGTGCCAGCAGCTCCGGGACAGGGGCGAGGGGAAACACCATATATTTT. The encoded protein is CASSSGTGARGNTIYF.